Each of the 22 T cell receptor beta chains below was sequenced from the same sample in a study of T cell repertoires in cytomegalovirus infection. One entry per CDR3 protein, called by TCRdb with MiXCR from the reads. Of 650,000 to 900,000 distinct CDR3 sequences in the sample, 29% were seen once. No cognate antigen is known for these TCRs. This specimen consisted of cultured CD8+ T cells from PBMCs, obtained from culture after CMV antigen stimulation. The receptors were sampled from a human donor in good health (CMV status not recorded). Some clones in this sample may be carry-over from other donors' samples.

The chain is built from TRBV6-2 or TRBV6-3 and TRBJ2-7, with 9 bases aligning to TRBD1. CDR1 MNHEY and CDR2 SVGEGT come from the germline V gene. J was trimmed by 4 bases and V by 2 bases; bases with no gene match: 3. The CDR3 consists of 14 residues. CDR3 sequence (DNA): TGTGCCAGCAGTTACCGCGGGACAGGGTACGAGCAGTACGTC. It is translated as CASSYRGTGYEQYV.

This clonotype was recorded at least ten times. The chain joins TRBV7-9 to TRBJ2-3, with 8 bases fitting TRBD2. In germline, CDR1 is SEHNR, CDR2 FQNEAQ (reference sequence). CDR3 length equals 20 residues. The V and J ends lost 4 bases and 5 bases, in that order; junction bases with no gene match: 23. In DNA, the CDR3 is TGTGCCAGCAGCTATTATACCATCCGGGCTTTGGGTAGCGGGGAAGATACGCAGTATTTT. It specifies CASSYYTIRALGSGEDTQYF.

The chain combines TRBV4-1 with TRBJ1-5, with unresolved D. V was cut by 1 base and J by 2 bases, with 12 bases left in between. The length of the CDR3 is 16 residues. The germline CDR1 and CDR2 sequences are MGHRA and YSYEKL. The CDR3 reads CASSQVILPGNQPQHF. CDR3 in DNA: TGCGCCAGCAGCCAAGTGATCCTTCCTGGCAATCAGCCCCAGCATTTT.

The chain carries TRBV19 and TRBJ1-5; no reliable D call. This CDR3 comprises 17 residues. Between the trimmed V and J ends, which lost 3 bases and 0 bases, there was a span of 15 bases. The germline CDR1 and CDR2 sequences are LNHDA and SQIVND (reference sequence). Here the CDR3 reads CASSIESGTYSNQPQHF. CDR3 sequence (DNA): TGTGCCAGTAGTATCGAGTCAGGCACCTATAGCAATCAGCCCCAGCATTTT.

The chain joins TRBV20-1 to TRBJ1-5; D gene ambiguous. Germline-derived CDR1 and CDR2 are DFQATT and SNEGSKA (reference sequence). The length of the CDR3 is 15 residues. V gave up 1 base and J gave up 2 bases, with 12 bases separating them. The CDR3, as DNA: TGCAGTGCTAGAGTTGACCTTGGAGGCAATCAGCCCCAGCATTTT. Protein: CSARVDLGGNQPQHF.

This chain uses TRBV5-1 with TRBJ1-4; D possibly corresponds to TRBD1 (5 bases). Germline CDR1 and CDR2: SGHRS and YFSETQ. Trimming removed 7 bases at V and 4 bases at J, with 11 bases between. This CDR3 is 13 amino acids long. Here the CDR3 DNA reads TGCGCCAGCCAACGGGGGAGTAATGAAAAACTGTTTTTT. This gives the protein CASQRGSNEKLFF.

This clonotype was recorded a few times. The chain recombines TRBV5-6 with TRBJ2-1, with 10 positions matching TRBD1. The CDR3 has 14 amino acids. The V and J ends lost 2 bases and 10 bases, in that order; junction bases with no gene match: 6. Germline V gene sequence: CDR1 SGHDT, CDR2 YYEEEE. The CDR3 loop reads CASSFGTGDWEQFF. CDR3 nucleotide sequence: TGTGCCAGCAGCTTCGGGACAGGGGATTGGGAGCAGTTCTTC.

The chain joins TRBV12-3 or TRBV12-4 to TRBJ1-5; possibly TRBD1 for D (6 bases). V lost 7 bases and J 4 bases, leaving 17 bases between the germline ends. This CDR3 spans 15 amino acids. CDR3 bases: TGTGCCAGCAACCTCGGGGGGGGCTTTAATCAGCCCCAGCATTTT. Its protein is CASNLGGGFNQPQHF.

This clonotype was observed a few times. In DNA form, the CDR3 reads TGTGCCAGCAGTTTATTCGCGGCTAACACCGGGGAGCTGTTTTTT. As protein: CASSLFAANTGELFF. The chain carries TRBV28 and TRBJ2-2; D not certain. There are 15 residues in the CDR3. V lost 1 base to trimming and J lost 2 bases, with 8 bases between them. CDR1 is MDHEN, CDR2 SYDVKM, per germline.

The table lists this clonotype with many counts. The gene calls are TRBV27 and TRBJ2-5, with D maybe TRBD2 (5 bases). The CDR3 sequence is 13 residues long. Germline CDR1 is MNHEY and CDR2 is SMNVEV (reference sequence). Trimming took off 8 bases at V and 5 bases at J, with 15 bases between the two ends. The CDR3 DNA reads TGTGCCAGCTCACCACTGGGAGCGGAGACCCAGTACTTC. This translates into CASSPLGAETQYF.

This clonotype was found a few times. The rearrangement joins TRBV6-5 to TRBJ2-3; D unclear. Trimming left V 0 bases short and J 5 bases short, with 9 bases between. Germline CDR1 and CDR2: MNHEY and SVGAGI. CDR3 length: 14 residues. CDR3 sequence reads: CASSYSGVQDTQYF. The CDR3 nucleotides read TGTGCCAGCAGTTACTCTGGCGTTCAAGATACGCAGTATTTT.

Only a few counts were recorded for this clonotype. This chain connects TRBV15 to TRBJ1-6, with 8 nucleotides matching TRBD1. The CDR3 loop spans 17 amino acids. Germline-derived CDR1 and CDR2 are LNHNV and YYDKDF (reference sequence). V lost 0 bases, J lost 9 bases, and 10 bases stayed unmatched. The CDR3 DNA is TGTGCCACCAGCAGAGATCTCTCGGGACAGGCGGGTTCACCCCTCCACTTT. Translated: CATSRDLSGQAGSPLHF.

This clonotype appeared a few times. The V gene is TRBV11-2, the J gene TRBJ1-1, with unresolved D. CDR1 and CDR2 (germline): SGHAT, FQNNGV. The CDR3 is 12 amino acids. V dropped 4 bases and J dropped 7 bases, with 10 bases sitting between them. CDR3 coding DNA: TGTGCCAGCAGCTCCCCCGCGGGTGAAGCTTTCTTT. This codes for CASSSPAGEAFF.

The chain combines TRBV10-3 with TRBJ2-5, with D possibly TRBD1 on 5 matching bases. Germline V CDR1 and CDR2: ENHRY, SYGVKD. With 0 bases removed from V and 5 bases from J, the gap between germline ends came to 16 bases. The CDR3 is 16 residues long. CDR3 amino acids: CAISESKGQGGETQYF. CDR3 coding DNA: TGTGCCATCAGTGAGTCGAAGGGCCAGGGCGGCGAGACCCAGTACTTC.

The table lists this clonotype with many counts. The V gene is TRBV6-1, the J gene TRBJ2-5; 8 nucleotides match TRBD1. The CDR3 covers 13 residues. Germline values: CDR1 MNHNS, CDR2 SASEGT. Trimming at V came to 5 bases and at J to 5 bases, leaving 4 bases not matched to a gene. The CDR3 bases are TGTGCCAGCAGTAATCACAGGGGGGAGACCCAGTACTTC. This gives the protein CASSNHRGETQYF.

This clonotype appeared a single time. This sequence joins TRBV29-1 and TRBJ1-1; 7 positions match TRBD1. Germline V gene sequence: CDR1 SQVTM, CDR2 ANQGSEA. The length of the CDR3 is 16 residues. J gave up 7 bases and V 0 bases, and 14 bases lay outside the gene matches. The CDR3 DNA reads TGCAGCGTTGAAGACCCCGGGACAGCTTATGACCTTGAAGCTTTCTTT. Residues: CSVEDPGTAYDLEAFF. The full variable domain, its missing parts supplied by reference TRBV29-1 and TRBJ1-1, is SAVISQKPSRDICQRGTSLTIQCQVDSQVTMMFWYRQQPGQSLTLIATANQGSEATYESGFVIDKFPISRPNLTFSTLTVSNMSPEDSSIYLCSVEDPGTAYDLEAFFGQGTRLTVV.

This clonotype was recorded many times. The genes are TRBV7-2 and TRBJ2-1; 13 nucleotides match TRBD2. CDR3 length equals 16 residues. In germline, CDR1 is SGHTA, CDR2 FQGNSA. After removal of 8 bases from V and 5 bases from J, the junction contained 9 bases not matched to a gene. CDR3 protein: CASSRPGLAGHNEQFF. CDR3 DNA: TGTGCCAGCTCGCGTCCGGGACTAGCGGGACACAATGAGCAGTTCTTC.

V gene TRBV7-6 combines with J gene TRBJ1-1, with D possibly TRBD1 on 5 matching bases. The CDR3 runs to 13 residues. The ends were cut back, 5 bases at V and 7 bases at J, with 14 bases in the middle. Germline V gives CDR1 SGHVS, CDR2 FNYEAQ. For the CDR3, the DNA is TGTGCCAGCAGCCAGGGACCCTCTAATGAAGCTTTCTTT. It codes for CASSQGPSNEAFF.

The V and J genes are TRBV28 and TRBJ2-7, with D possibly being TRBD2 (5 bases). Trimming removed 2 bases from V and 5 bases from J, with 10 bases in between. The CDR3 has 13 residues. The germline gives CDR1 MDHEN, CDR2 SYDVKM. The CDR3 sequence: CASSLRLADEQYV. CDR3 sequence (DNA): TGTGCCAGCAGTTTACGGCTAGCTGACGAGCAGTACGTC.

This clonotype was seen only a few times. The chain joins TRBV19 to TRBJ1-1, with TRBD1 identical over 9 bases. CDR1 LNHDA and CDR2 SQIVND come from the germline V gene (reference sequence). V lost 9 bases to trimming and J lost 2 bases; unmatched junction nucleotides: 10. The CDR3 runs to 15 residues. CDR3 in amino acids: CASRTGVFLNTEAFF. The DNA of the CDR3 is TGTGCCAGCCGGACAGGGGTTTTTCTTAACACTGAAGCTTTCTTT. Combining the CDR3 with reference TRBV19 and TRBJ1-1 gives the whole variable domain DGGITQSPKYLFRKEGQNVTLSCEQNLNHDAMYWYRQDPGQGLRLIYYSQIVNDFQKGDIAEGYSVSREKKESFPLTVTSAQKNPTAFYLCASRTGVFLNTEAFFGQGTRLTVV.

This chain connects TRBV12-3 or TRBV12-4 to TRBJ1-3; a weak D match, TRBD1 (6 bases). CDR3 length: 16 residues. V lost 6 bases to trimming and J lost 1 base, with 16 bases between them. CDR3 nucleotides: TGTGCCAGCAGCCCACAGGGCCTGTGGTCTGGAAACACCATATATTTT. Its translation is CASSPQGLWSGNTIYF.

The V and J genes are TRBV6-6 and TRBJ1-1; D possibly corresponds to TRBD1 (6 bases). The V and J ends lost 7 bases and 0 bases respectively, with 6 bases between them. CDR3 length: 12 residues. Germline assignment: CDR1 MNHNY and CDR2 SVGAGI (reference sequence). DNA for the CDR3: TGTGCCAGCAAGGGGGTGAACACTGAAGCTTTCTTT. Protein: CASKGVNTEAFF.